Listed below are T cell receptor beta chains from one sample, sequenced in a study of brain T cells in children with intractable seizures. The data were produced by immunoSEQ multiplex PCR, yet TCRdb's version contains in-frame clones alone and is incomplete. The repertoire holds about 340,000 clones, with about 94% as singletons. Specimen: peripheral blood, collected less than 6 months after surgery. The receptors come from a boy under two years old with tuberous sclerosis and intractable seizures. Both conserved end residues are part of each CDR3. A D gene is named only where the DNA matches it firmly. Clone size, where shown, is once, few, many, or a class for clones that have expanded.

v_gene,d_gene,abundance,j_gene,CDR3aa,CDR3nt
TRBV25-1,NA,NA,TRBJ2-1,CASIRRNEQFF,TGTGCCAGCATTAGGCGGAATGAGCAGTTCTTC
TRBV2,TRBD1,few,TRBJ1-5,CASSSQGGPQHF,TGTGCCAGCAGTTCTCAGGGGGGGCCCCAGCATTTT
TRBV11-1,NA,NA,TRBJ1-2,CASSFLSPRTGYTF,TGTGCCAGCAGCTTTCTTTCTCCGCGAACTGGCTACACCTTC
TRBV28,NA,NA,TRBJ1-1,CASSTGYTEAFF,TGTGCCAGCAGTACGGGGTACACTGAAGCTTTCTTT
TRBV11-2,NA,NA,TRBJ1-5,CASSSGQIEQPQHF,TGTGCCAGCAGCTCCGGGCAGATTGAGCAGCCCCAGCATTTT
TRBV12-3/TRBV12-4,TRBD1,NA,TRBJ2-1,CASTMTGGDEQFF,TGTGCCAGCACCATGACAGGGGGGGATGAGCAGTTCTTC
TRBV5-1,TRBD1,NA,TRBJ2-7,CASSDAGGPAIEQYF,TGCGCCAGCAGCGACGCAGGGGGCCCGGCGATTGAGCAGTACTTC
TRBV28,TRBD1,once,TRBJ2-2,CASSVATGSTGELFF,TGTGCCAGCAGTGTAGCGACAGGGTCCACCGGGGAGCTGTTTTTT
TRBV19,NA,NA,TRBJ1-5,CASSRADYSNQPQHF,TGTGCCAGTAGTAGGGCAGACTATAGCAATCAGCCCCAGCATTTT
TRBV11-2,NA,NA,TRBJ2-5,CASSLLETQYF,TGTGCCAGCAGCTTGTTGGAGACCCAGTACTTC
TRBV27,NA,NA,TRBJ1-2,CASSPRRQMPNYGYTF,TGTGCCAGCAGTCCGAGAAGGCAGATGCCTAACTATGGCTACACCTTC
TRBV14,TRBD1,NA,TRBJ1-2,CASSPSQLRDSELRTMGYTF,TGTGCCAGCAGCCCCTCGCAACTCCGGGACAGTGAACTACGAACTATGGGCTACACCTTC
TRBV4-1,TRBD1,NA,TRBJ2-2,CASSQTDRVKTGELFF,TGCGCCAGCAGCCAAACGGACAGGGTTAAAACCGGGGAGCTGTTTTTT
TRBV4-2,NA,NA,TRBJ2-1,CASSQEISGVSSYNEQFF,TGTGCCAGCAGCCAAGAAATTAGCGGAGTTAGCTCCTACAATGAGCAGTTCTTC
TRBV19,NA,NA,TRBJ1-1,CASSIRGSRTEAFF,TGTGCCAGTAGTATCCGGGGAAGTCGCACTGAAGCTTTCTTT
TRBV5-1,TRBD1,NA,TRBJ1-5,CASSTGTGGVQPQHF,TGCGCCAGCAGCACCGGGACAGGGGGCGTTCAGCCCCAGCATTTT
TRBV13,NA,NA,TRBJ2-1,CASSQDWNNEQFF,TGTGCCAGCAGCCAAGACTGGAACAATGAGCAGTTCTTC
TRBV4-1,NA,NA,TRBJ2-3,CASSQISTDTQYF,TGCGCCAGCAGCCAAATTAGCACAGATACGCAGTATTTT
TRBV5-1,TRBD1,NA,TRBJ1-4,CASRQGETFNEKLFF,TGCGCCAGCCGGCAGGGGGAAACATTTAATGAAAAACTGTTTTTT
TRBV7-6,TRBD2,NA,TRBJ2-1,CASSLVLANPRYNEQFF,TGTGCCAGCAGCTTAGTACTAGCGAACCCTCGTTACAATGAGCAGTTCTTC
TRBV20-1,NA,NA,TRBJ1-2,CSARFGDGYTF,TGCAGTGCAAGATTCGGGGATGGCTACACCTTC
TRBV5-4,NA,NA,TRBJ2-1,CASRRGGKSYNEQFF,TGTGCCAGCCGAAGGGGGGGGAAATCCTACAATGAGCAGTTCTTC
TRBV7-9,NA,many,TRBJ1-4,CASSPEWSAGANEKLFF,TGTGCCAGCAGCCCAGAATGGTCGGCAGGCGCTAATGAAAAACTGTTTTTT
TRBV29-1,NA,NA,TRBJ1-1,CSGVWGTGTEAFF,TGCAGCGGGGTGTGGGGTACCGGCACTGAAGCTTTCTTT
TRBV19,NA,NA,TRBJ1-1,CASSPGGTSMNTEAFF,TGTGCCAGTAGCCCCGGCGGGACGAGCATGAACACTGAAGCTTTCTTT
TRBV27,NA,NA,TRBJ2-1,CASSQGTPSYNEQFF,TGTGCCAGCAGTCAAGGGACACCCTCCTACAATGAGCAGTTCTTC
TRBV5-1,NA,NA,TRBJ2-2,CASNWGTDTGELFF,TGCGCCAGCAATTGGGGGACGGACACCGGGGAGCTGTTTTTT
TRBV5-1,TRBD2,NA,TRBJ2-1,CASSISGEQFF,TGCGCCAGCAGCATTAGCGGGGAGCAGTTCTTC
TRBV7-8,TRBD1,NA,TRBJ1-2,CASSALNRGYGYTF,TGTGCCAGCAGCGCCCTTAACAGGGGATACGGCTACACCTTC
TRBV24-1,TRBD2,NA,TRBJ2-3,CATSSIFGTGLAEQGDTQYF,TGTGCCACCAGTTCAATTTTTGGGACCGGACTAGCGGAGCAGGGAGATACGCAGTATTTT
TRBV14,NA,once,TRBJ2-7,CASSQFRFYEQYF,TGTGCCAGCAGCCAATTCAGGTTCTACGAGCAGTACTTC
TRBV7-8,TRBD1,NA,TRBJ1-3,CASSFGTASGNTIYF,TGTGCCAGCAGCTTCGGGACAGCCTCTGGAAACACCATATATTTT
TRBV5-4,TRBD1,NA,TRBJ1-1,CASSPRTGGETEAFF,TGTGCCAGCAGCCCGAGGACAGGGGGCGAGACTGAAGCTTTCTTT
TRBV9,NA,NA,TRBJ2-7,CASTPGSSYEQYF,TGTGCCAGCACCCCGGGGTCCTCCTACGAGCAGTACTTC
TRBV7-6,NA,NA,TRBJ2-1,CASSLVLARTGGPPLTYNEQFF,TGTGCCAGCAGCTTAGTTTTGGCGCGCACGGGGGGCCCTCCCCTGACCTACAATGAGCAGTTCTTC
TRBV11-3,TRBD2,NA,TRBJ2-7,CASSRSGSAGYEQYF,TGTGCCAGCAGCCGTAGCGGGAGCGCTGGCTACGAGCAGTACTTC
TRBV27,TRBD2,NA,TRBJ2-2,CASRLIREGGELFF,TGTGCCAGCAGACTCATCCGGGAGGGCGGGGAGCTGTTTTTT
TRBV5-6,TRBD2,NA,TRBJ2-2,CASTLGSGLVGTGELFF,TGTGCCAGCACCTTGGGGTCCGGACTAGTGGGGACCGGGGAGCTGTTTTTT
TRBV5-1,NA,once,TRBJ2-5,CASSQGPIGQQETQYF,TGCGCCAGCAGCCAAGGTCCTATAGGACAGCAAGAGACCCAGTACTTC
TRBV27,NA,NA,TRBJ1-5,CASSFGGYQPQHF,TGTGCCAGCAGTTTCGGCGGCTATCAGCCCCAGCATTTT
TRBV7-2,TRBD2,NA,TRBJ2-7,CASSPAGAPTYEQYF,TGTGCCAGCAGCCCAGCGGGAGCGCCTACCTACGAGCAGTACTTC
TRBV7-2,NA,NA,TRBJ1-2,CASSLDKRANYGYTF,TGTGCCAGCAGTTTGGACAAGCGCGCTAACTATGGCTACACCTTC
TRBV5-4,TRBD1,NA,TRBJ1-6,CASSLAGTGNSPLHF,TGTGCCAGCAGCTTGGCAGGGACAGGTAATTCACCCCTCCACTTT
TRBV12-3/TRBV12-4,NA,NA,TRBJ2-1,CASSFEKNEQFF,TGTGCCAGCAGTTTTGAGAAGAATGAGCAGTTCTTC
TRBV5-6,NA,NA,TRBJ1-1,CASSFVVNTEAFF,TGTGCCAGCAGCTTCGTAGTGAACACTGAAGCTTTCTTT
TRBV16,NA,NA,TRBJ2-5,CASSPLAGGQETQYF,TGTGCCAGCAGTCCACTAGCCGGGGGCCAAGAGACCCAGTACTTC
TRBV19,NA,once,TRBJ1-1,CASSMKRGANTEAFF,TGTGCCAGTAGTATGAAGAGGGGAGCGAACACTGAAGCTTTCTTT
TRBV7-3,NA,NA,TRBJ1-1,CASSLRPTPGGTEAFF,TGTGCCAGCAGCTTAAGGCCCACTCCGGGCGGGACTGAAGCTTTCTTT
TRBV9,NA,NA,TRBJ1-1,CASSVTDNQDTEAFF,TGTGCCAGCAGCGTTACAGATAACCAGGACACTGAAGCTTTCTTT
TRBV21-1,NA,NA,TRBJ1-5,CASSNLCDTSNQPQHF,TGTGCCAGCAGCAATCTGTGCGACACTAGCAATCAGCCCCAGCATTTT
TRBV27,TRBD2,NA,TRBJ2-5,CASSPGLALSRRETQYF,TGTGCCAGCAGCCCGGGACTAGCGCTCAGCCGGCGAGAGACCCAGTACTTC
TRBV6-5,NA,NA,TRBJ2-3,CASSYSWGTDTQYF,TGTGCCAGCAGTTACTCGTGGGGCACAGATACGCAGTATTTT
TRBV6-5,NA,NA,TRBJ1-3,CASSYGGRMVNTIYF,TGTGCCAGCAGTTATGGGGGCCGGATGGTAAACACCATATATTTT
TRBV7-8,TRBD2,NA,TRBJ2-1,CASSGEGWNEQFF,TGTGCCAGCAGCGGGGAGGGTTGGAATGAGCAGTTCTTC